What follows is one T cell receptor (beta chain) and its context. Antigen specificity is unknown. Unique molecular identifiers were incorporated during preparation of the TCRbeta library. TCRdb re-called the PCR reads with MiXCR, one entry per CDR3 protein. The data contain about 250,000 distinct CDR3 sequences, about 24% of them singletons. These data come from a study of T-cell reconstitution after alpha-beta-depleted transplantation in children. Whole-study results and caveats: Several hundred expanded graft clones reportedly gave rise to the alpha-beta T cells present about two months after transplant. Recipient T cells and thymic progenitors that survived gave rise to the high TCRbeta diversity observed at day 60 in some patients. Diversity and T-cell counts at one year after transplant derived mostly from new T cells.

Trimming took off 3 bases at V and 4 bases at J, with 10 bases between the two ends. The CDR3 runs to 13 residues. Specimen: PBMCs, mostly from graft donor cells, collected 360 days after TCRalphabeta/CD19-depleted stem cell transplant. The clonotype comes from a female patient aged 2-9 years who had a stem cell transplant for congenital amegakaryocytic thrombocytopenia, so the T cells may come from the graft donor. The genes are TRBV12-3 or TRBV12-4 and TRBJ2-7, with a possible D match to TRBD1 (6 bases). The CDR3 DNA is TGTGCCAGCAGTTTGTGGACAGCATACGAGCAGTACTTC. It translates to CASSLWTAYEQYF.